The 30 T cell receptor beta chains below were found in one sample sequenced in a study of OX40 agonist ivuxolimab in advanced cancers. Profiled with immunoSEQ multiplex PCR; TCRdb holds only in-frame clones, not every one. The data contain 50,000 to 55,000 clones, 75% to 90% of them seen just once; the ten biggest clones take up approximately 11%. The source was CD4+ or CD8+ T cells sorted from blood, collected in a trial of the OX40 agonist ivuxolimab. These receptors originate from an adult with an advanced solid tumor such as melanoma, head and neck, liver or kidney cancer.

This chain connects TRBV4-1 to TRBJ1-4; 7 positions match TRBD1. The V gene end was trimmed by 3 bases and the J gene end by 7 bases; junction bases not matched to a gene: 11. The CDR3 loop spans 16 amino acids. The germline V gene has CDR1 MGHRA and CDR2 YSYEKL. The CDR3 bases are TGCGCCAGCAGCCAGGGGGAGACAGGGATTTTTGAAAAACTGTTTTTT. Translation gives CASSQGETGIFEKLFF.

This clone was detected a few times. This chain links TRBV2 with TRBJ1-6, with TRBD1 as a possible D gene (5 bases). V lost 1 base and J lost 9, with 10 bases in between. Germline V CDR1 and CDR2: SNHLY, FYNNEI. There are 14 residues in the CDR3. The CDR3 loop reads CASSEEGWISPLHF. The CDR3 DNA reads as TGTGCCAGCAGTGAAGAGGGGTGGATTTCACCCCTCCACTTT.

The chain joins TRBV10-1 to TRBJ2-2, with 11 bases identical to TRBD2. CDR3 length: 17 residues. Germline V gives CDR1 WNHNN, CDR2 SYGVQD (reference sequence). The V and J ends lost 3 bases and 5 bases, in that order; junction bases with no gene match: 8. DNA of the CDR3: TGCGCCAGCAGTGATCCTAGCGGGGGGCAGAGTACCGGGGAGCTGTTTTTT. The encoded protein is CASSDPSGGQSTGELFF.

The V gene is TRBV4-1, the J gene TRBJ2-3, with a tentative D call TRBD2 (7 bases). Germline V gene lookup returns CDR1 MGHRA and CDR2 YSYEKL. There are 17 residues in the CDR3. V shed 6 bases and J shed 0 bases, with 19 bases lying between them. Here the CDR3 reads CASSREPGGSSTDTQYF. DNA of the CDR3: TGCGCCAGCAGTCGAGAACCGGGGGGCTCTAGCACAGATACGCAGTATTTT.

V gene TRBV6-6 combines with J gene TRBJ1-1; D is undetermined. From germline, CDR1 is MNHNY and CDR2 SVGAGI (reference sequence). V lost 8 bases and J 1 base, leaving 14 bases between the germline ends. CDR3 length: 14 amino acids. In DNA, the CDR3 is TGTGCCAGCGTCTCCCCTGGGAAGAACACTGAAGCTTTCTTT. Its protein product is CASVSPGKNTEAFF.

V usage is TRBV2 and J usage is TRBJ2-7; the D gene is possibly TRBD1 (5 bases). There are 12 residues in the CDR3. Trimming removed 7 bases from V and 6 bases from J, with 13 bases in between. From germline, CDR1 is SNHLY and CDR2 FYNNEI. The CDR3 loop is CASNGQGGEQYF. CDR3 DNA: TGTGCCAGCAACGGGCAGGGTGGCGAGCAGTACTTC.

This rearrangement joins TRBV4-3 to TRBJ1-1, with D uncertain. Germline CDR1 reads LGHNA; CDR2 reads YSLEER. The V gene lost 0 bases and the J gene lost 10 bases, with 15 bases spanning the gap. This CDR3 region has 14 residues. This CDR3 is CASSQDEFRSVAFF. CDR3 DNA sequence: TGCGCCAGCAGCCAAGATGAGTTTCGGTCGGTAGCTTTCTTT.

The V call is TRBV6-5, the J call TRBJ2-7; 8 bases are a match to TRBD1. CDR1 and CDR2 (germline): MNHEY, SVGAGI. V lost 4 bases to trimming and J lost 0 bases; unmatched junction nucleotides: 2. CDR3 length: 14 residues. The DNA of the CDR3 is TGTGCCAGCAGTTTGGGACAGGCCTCCTACGAGCAGTACTTC. It codes for CASSLGQASYEQYF.

V and J are TRBV2 and TRBJ2-7; D assignment may be TRBD1 or TRBD2 (6 bases each). V was trimmed by 1 base and J by 6 bases, leaving 13 bases between them. The CDR3 is 14 amino acids. Germline CDR1 is SNHLY and CDR2 is FYNNEI. CDR3 residues: CASSEGGAWGEQYF. In DNA, the CDR3 is TGTGCCAGCAGTGAAGGGGGGGCTTGGGGCGAGCAGTACTTC.

The gene calls are TRBV5-1 and TRBJ2-3, with D possibly being TRBD1 or TRBD2 (5 bases each). Germline CDR1 SGHRS, CDR2 YFSETQ. The CDR3 has 16 amino acids. V lost 2 bases and J lost 2, with 15 bases in between. DNA of the CDR3: TGCGCCAGCAGCTTCGAGGGACGTTCCTACACAGATACGCAGTATTTT. Its protein product is CASSFEGRSYTDTQYF. Full variable domain (remainder filled in from reference TRBV5-1 and TRBJ2-3): KAGVTQTPRYLIKTRGQQVTLSCSPISGHRSVSWYQQTPGQGLQFLFEYFSETQRNKGNFPGRFSGRQFSNSRSEMNVSTLELGDSALYLCASSFEGRSYTDTQYFGPGTRLTVL.

This clone was counted a single time. This chain links TRBV19 with TRBJ2-4; D not certain. The germline CDR1 and CDR2 sequences are LNHDA and SQIVND (reference sequence). The length of the CDR3 is 14 residues. Trimming stripped 5 bases from V and 1 base from J, with 9 bases between. This chain's CDR3 is CASSDGRAKNIQYF. CDR3 bases: TGTGCCAGTAGTGATGGTCGGGCCAAAAACATTCAGTACTTC.

This clone appeared once. The chain has TRBV29-1 and TRBJ2-6; D uncertain. With 5 bases removed from V and 4 bases from J, the gap between germline ends came to 9 bases. The germline V gene has CDR1 SQVTM and CDR2 ANQGSEA. This CDR3 is 13 amino acids long. CDR3 DNA sequence: TGCAGCGTTCCCCTCGGAGGGGCCAACGTCCTGACTTTC. Translation: CSVPLGGANVLTF.

The CDR3 is CASEWRTGELFF. The DNA of the CDR3 is TGCGCCAGCGAGTGGCGGACCGGGGAGCTGTTTTTT. The chain carries TRBV23-1 and TRBJ2-2; the D is unclear. TRBV23-1 counts as an open reading frame of uncertain function. Between the trimmed V and J ends, which lost 8 bases and 5 bases, there was a span of 9 bases. The CDR3 has 12 amino acids.

CDR3 in DNA: TGTGCCAGCAGCCAGGACAGGGGGCAAGTTGAGCAGTTCTTC. This sequence encodes CASSQDRGQVEQFF. The V call is TRBV11-1, the J call TRBJ2-1; the match to TRBD1 covers 11 bases. With V trimmed by 5 bases and J by 9 bases, 6 bases remained unmatched. Germline values: CDR1 SGHAT, CDR2 FQDESV (reference sequence). This CDR3 contains 14 residues.

The chain carries TRBV28 and TRBJ1-4, with 8 bases aligning to TRBD1. The CDR3 loop spans 15 amino acids. Unmatched junction bases numbered 10, after V lost 6 bases and J lost 7 bases. Germline CDR1 reads MDHEN; CDR2 reads SYDVKM. CDR3 in DNA: TGTGCCAGCAGGAGCAGCGGACAGGGTAGTGAAAAACTGTTTTTT. Encoded protein: CASRSSGQGSEKLFF.

CDR3 DNA sequence: TGTGCAAGTCGCTTAGCGCTCGGGGATCAGGAGTACTTC. It translates to CASRLALGDQEYF. The rearrangement uses TRBV12-2 and TRBJ2-7; TRBD2, the table's D call, was not compared with the DNA. TRBV12-2 is a pseudogene. CDR3 size: 13 residues.

This rearrangement joins TRBV7-2 to TRBJ2-1; 8 bases match TRBD2. J lost 0 bases, V lost 5 bases, and 3 bases had no gene match. Per the germline V gene, CDR1 is SGHTA and CDR2 is FQGNSA. The CDR3 extends over 15 amino acids. This chain's CDR3 is CASSPGGSSYNEQFF. CDR3 sequence (DNA): TGTGCCAGCAGCCCGGGGGGGAGCTCCTACAATGAGCAGTTCTTC. The full variable domain, rest sourced from reference TRBV7-2 and TRBJ2-1, is GAGVSQSPSNKVTEKGKDVELRCDPISGHTALYWYRQSLGQGLEFLIYFQGNSAPDKSGLPSDRFSAERTGGSVSTLTIQRTQQEDSAVYLCASSPGGSSYNEQFFGPGTRLTVL.

The rearrangement joins TRBV19 to TRBJ1-6, with 9 bases identical to TRBD1. Per the germline V gene, CDR1 is LNHDA and CDR2 is SQIVND (reference sequence). The length of the CDR3 is 15 residues. Germline trimming cut 6 bases from V and 9 bases from J; bases unmatched to any gene: 9. This CDR3 is CASSTGTGLFSPLHF. In DNA, the CDR3 is TGTGCCAGTAGCACAGGGACAGGGCTGTTTTCACCCCTCCACTTT.

V gene TRBV6-1 combines with J gene TRBJ1-1; the D is unclear. CDR1 and CDR2 from the germline V gene are MNHNS and SASEGT. The CDR3 runs 13 residues. V was shortened by 8 bases and J by 4 bases, with 14 bases between the two germline ends. CDR3 loop: CASSSLTVTEAFF. CDR3 nucleotides: TGTGCCAGCTCGTCTCTTACGGTCACTGAAGCTTTCTTT.

The J gene is TRBJ1-4, the V gene TRBV5-1; 8 bases align to TRBD1. Germline lookup yields CDR1 SGHRS and CDR2 YFSETQ. CDR3 length: 16 amino acids. Trimming cost V 4 bases and J 7 bases; bases outside gene matches: 12. The CDR3 nucleotides are TGCGCCAGCAGCCCTACCGCAGGGGGCGCAGGTGAAAAACTGTTTTTT. It codes for CASSPTAGGAGEKLFF. Variable domain in full (rest from reference TRBV5-1 and TRBJ1-4): KAGVTQTPRYLIKTRGQQVTLSCSPISGHRSVSWYQQTPGQGLQFLFEYFSETQRNKGNFPGRFSGRQFSNSRSEMNVSTLELGDSALYLCASSPTAGGAGEKLFFGSGTQLSVL.

V gene TRBV6-6 combines with J gene TRBJ2-2; TRBD1 might be the D (5 bases). V was cut by 6 bases and J by 3 bases, with 14 bases left in between. In germline, CDR1 is MNHNY, CDR2 SVGAGI (reference sequence). The CDR3 has 15 residues. CDR3 DNA sequence: TGTGCCAGCAGCTGGGGTGAAGGGGACACCGGGGAGCTGTTTTTT. Protein: CASSWGEGDTGELFF.

This rearrangement joins TRBV10-3 to TRBJ1-3, with 7 bases matching TRBD1. The CDR3 consists of 13 residues. J gave up 8 bases and V 8 bases, and 9 bases lay outside the gene matches. CDR1 ENHRY and CDR2 SYGVKD come from the germline V gene. The CDR3 loop reads CAIGAGGVDTIYF. In nucleotides, the CDR3 is TGTGCCATCGGAGCAGGGGGAGTGGACACCATATATTTT.

This clone has a single count. This chain uses TRBV15 with TRBJ2-1, with D perhaps TRBD2 (6 bases). Germline CDR1 LNHNV, CDR2 YYDKDF (reference sequence). Trimming took 0 bases from V and 0 from J, leaving 9 bases between them. The length of the CDR3 is 16 residues. This chain's CDR3 is CATSRDRGSSYNEQFF. CDR3 coding DNA: TGTGCCACCAGCAGAGACCGGGGGAGCTCCTACAATGAGCAGTTCTTC. The entire variable domain, with the rest obtained from reference TRBV15 and TRBJ2-1, is as follows: DAMVIQNPRYQVTQFGKPVTLSCSQTLNHNVMYWYQQKSSQAPKLLFHYYDKDFNNEADTPDNFQSRRPNTSFCFLDIRSPGLGDTAMYLCATSRDRGSSYNEQFFGPGTRLTVL.

The J gene is TRBJ2-2, the V gene TRBV18, with D unresolved. The germline V gene encodes CDR1 KGHSH and CDR2 LQKENI. V lost 2 bases to trimming and J lost 0 bases, with 13 bases between them. This CDR3 comprises 17 residues. The DNA of the CDR3 is TGTGCCAGCTCACCAGGATTTGCACCGTCGAACACCGGGGAGCTGTTTTTT. This codes for CASSPGFAPSNTGELFF.

This sequence joins TRBV15 and TRBJ2-1, with a possible D match to TRBD2 (5 bases). Germline loops: CDR1 LNHNV, CDR2 YYDKDF (reference sequence). Trimming removed 2 bases at V and 4 bases at J, with 12 bases between. CDR3 length: 15 residues. The CDR3 bases are TGTGCCACCAGCAGAAACCGGGGAGTTTACAATGAGCAGTTCTTC. Protein sequence: CATSRNRGVYNEQFF.

The CDR3 region is CASSEFGRVSYEQYF. CDR3 DNA: TGTGCCAGCAGTGAATTCGGGAGGGTTTCCTACGAGCAGTACTTC. This chain uses TRBV6-1 with TRBJ2-7; 8 positions match TRBD2. V shed 2 bases and J 1 base; nucleotides not matched to a gene: 4. In germline, CDR1 is MNHNS, CDR2 SASEGT. This CDR3 contains 15 residues.

This clone was seen only once. The V call is TRBV28, the J call TRBJ1-5; D is possibly TRBD1 (5 bases). Germline CDR1 and CDR2: MDHEN and SYDVKM. V was shortened by 7 bases and J by 6 bases, with 19 bases between the two germline ends. The CDR3 runs 15 residues. The CDR3 reads CASTISGGMGQPQHF. The CDR3 DNA sequence: TGTGCCAGCACCATCAGCGGGGGTATGGGTCAGCCCCAGCATTTT.

The rearrangement uses TRBV6-5 and TRBJ1-6; no reliable D call. V was trimmed by 4 bases and J by 8 bases, leaving 12 bases between them. CDR1 is MNHEY and CDR2 is SVGAGI in the germline V gene. This CDR3 contains 14 residues. CDR3 region: CASSLSGRDSPLHF. CDR3 DNA sequence: TGTGCCAGCAGTTTGTCGGGGAGGGATTCACCCCTCCACTTT.

The chain carries TRBV7-9 and TRBJ1-2; tentative D call: TRBD1 (5 bases). Germline loops: CDR1 SEHNR, CDR2 FQNEAQ (reference sequence). The CDR3 is made up of 15 amino acids. The V end was cut by 3 bases, the J end by 2 bases, with 13 bases between. This CDR3 is CASSFGDSLNYGYTF. The CDR3 DNA reads TGTGCCAGCAGCTTTGGTGACAGCTTAAACTATGGCTACACCTTC.

The chain is built from TRBV9 and TRBJ2-3, with 7 bases lining up with TRBD2. Trimming removed 3 bases from V and 7 bases from J; junction bases left unmatched: 8. The V gene's germline CDR1 is SGDLS and CDR2 YYNGEE. This CDR3 region has 14 residues. CDR3 DNA: TGTGCCAGCAGCGGAGCGGGGTCTCACCATACGCAGTATTTT. Translating gives CASSGAGSHHTQYF.